Described below is a single T cell receptor beta chain sequence and its context. This sample was included in a study of blood T cell repertoires in COVID-19. Study details: In each case, the material was cDNA or gDNA derived from T cells, B-cell-depleted T cells, or PBMCs.

Patients at the Seattle site were enrolled during active infection and followed longitudinally. Germline V gives CDR1 SGHRS, CDR2 YFSETQ. This CDR3 is built from 15 residues. The V and J ends lost 4 bases and 2 bases, in that order; junction bases with no gene match: 7. Methods used by the authors: Scientists estimated how many nucleated cells there were by amplifying reference gene primers. Sequencing used immunoSEQ multiplex PCR; TCRdb keeps in-frame clones, though not all of them. Clone size and V and J calls were adopted from that table, with D and trimming inferred from the DNA. The sample lists roughly 150,000 clones; approximately 85% were seen once.

This sequence originates from an elderly man with COVID-19, enrolled during active disease. Sequencing was performed on peripheral blood. V is TRBV5-1 and J is TRBJ1-1; 8 nucleotides line up with TRBD1. The CDR3 region has the DNA TGCGCCAGCAGCCCAGGGGGCAGGGGAAACACTGAAGCTTTCTTT. Translated, it gives CASSPGGRGNTEAFF.